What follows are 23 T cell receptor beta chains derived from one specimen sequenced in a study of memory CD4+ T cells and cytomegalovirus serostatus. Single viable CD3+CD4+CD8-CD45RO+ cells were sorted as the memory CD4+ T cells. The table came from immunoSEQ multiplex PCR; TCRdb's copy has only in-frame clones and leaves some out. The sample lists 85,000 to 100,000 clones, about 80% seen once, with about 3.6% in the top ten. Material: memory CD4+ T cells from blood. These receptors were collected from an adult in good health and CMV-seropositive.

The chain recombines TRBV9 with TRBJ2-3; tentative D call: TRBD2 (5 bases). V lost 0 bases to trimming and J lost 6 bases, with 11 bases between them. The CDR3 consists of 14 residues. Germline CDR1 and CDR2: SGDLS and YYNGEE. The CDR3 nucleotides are TGTGCCAGCAGCGTAGGTCCTATAGCGGATACGCAGTATTTT. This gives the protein CASSVGPIADTQYF.

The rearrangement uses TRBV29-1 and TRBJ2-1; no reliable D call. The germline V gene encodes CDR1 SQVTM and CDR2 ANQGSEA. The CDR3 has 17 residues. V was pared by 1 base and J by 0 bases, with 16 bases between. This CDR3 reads CSVEGLVGTGSYNEQFF. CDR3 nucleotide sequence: TGCAGCGTTGAAGGGCTAGTGGGAACTGGCTCCTACAATGAGCAGTTCTTC.

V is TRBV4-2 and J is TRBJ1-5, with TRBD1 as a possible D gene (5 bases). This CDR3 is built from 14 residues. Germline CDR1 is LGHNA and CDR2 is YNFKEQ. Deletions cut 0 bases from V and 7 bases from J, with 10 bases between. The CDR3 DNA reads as TGTGCCAGCAGCCAAGAGGATGGGGCCCAGCCCCAGCATTTT. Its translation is CASSQEDGAQPQHF.

CDR3 sequence: CASTFGTGNGYTF. CDR3 DNA: TGTGCCAGCACCTTCGGGACAGGGAATGGCTACACCTTC. The rearrangement uses TRBV28 and TRBJ1-2, with 9 bases that match TRBD1. Germline CDR1 MDHEN, CDR2 SYDVKM. This CDR3 comprises 13 residues. Trimming cost V 7 bases and J 6 bases; bases outside gene matches: 6.

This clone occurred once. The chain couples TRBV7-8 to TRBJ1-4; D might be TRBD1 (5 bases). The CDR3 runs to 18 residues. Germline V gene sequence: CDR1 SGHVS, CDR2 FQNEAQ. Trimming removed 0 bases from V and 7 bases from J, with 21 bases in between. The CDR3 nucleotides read TGTGCCAGCAGCTTAGCTGTCAGGGTGGGGATGAACGCTGAAAAACTGTTTTTT. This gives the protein CASSLAVRVGMNAEKLFF.

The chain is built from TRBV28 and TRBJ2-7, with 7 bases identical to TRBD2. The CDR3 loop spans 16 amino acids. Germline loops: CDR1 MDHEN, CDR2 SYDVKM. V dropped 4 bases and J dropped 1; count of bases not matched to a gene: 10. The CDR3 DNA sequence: TGTGCCAGCAGTTCCCCTAGCGGAGTTCCTTCCTACGAGCAGTACTTC. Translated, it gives CASSSPSGVPSYEQYF.

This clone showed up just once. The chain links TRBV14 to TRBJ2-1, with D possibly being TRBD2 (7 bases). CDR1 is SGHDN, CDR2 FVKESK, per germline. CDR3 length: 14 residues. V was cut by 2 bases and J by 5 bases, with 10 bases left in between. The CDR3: CASSQWGGHNEQFF. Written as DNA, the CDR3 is TGTGCCAGCAGCCAATGGGGGGGCCACAATGAGCAGTTCTTC.

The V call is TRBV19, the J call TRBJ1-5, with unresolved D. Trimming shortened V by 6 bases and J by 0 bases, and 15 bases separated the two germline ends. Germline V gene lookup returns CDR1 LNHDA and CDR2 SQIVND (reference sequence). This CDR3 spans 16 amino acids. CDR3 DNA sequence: TGTGCCAGTAGCCTTGTTAGGACCGTTAGCAATCAGCCCCAGCATTTT. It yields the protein CASSLVRTVSNQPQHF.

This chain's CDR3 is CASSLSAQETQYF. In DNA form, the CDR3 reads TGCGCCAGCAGCTTGAGCGCCCAAGAGACCCAGTACTTC. This sequence joins TRBV5-1 and TRBJ2-5; D gene ambiguous. The CDR3 length is 13 residues. V lost 1 base, J lost 1 base, and 5 bases lay in between. Per germline, CDR1 SGHRS and CDR2 YFSETQ.

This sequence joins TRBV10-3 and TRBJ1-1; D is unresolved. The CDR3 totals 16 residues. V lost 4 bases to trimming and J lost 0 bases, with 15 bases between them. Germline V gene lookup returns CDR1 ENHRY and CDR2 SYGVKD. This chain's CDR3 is CAISGAKTVMNTEAFF. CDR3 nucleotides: TGTGCCATCAGTGGGGCGAAGACGGTAATGAACACTGAAGCTTTCTTT.

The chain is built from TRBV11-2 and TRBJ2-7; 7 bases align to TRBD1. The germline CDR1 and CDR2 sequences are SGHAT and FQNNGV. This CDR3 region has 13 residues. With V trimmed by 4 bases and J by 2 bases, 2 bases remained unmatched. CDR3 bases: TGTGCCAGCAGCTCCGGGACAGCCTACGAGCAGTACTTC. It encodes CASSSGTAYEQYF.

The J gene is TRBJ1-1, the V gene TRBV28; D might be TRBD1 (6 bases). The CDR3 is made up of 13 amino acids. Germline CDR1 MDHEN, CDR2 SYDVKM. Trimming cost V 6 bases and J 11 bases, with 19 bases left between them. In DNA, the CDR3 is TGTGCCAGCAGGACTCCAGGGGCGATACATGCTTTCTTT. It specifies CASRTPGAIHAFF.

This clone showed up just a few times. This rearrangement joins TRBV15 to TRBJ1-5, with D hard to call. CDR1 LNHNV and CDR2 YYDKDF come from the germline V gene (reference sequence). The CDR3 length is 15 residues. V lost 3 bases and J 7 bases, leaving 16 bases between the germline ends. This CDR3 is CATSSREAVGQPQHF. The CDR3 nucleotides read TGTGCCACCAGCAGCCGGGAGGCGGTAGGACAGCCCCAGCATTTT.

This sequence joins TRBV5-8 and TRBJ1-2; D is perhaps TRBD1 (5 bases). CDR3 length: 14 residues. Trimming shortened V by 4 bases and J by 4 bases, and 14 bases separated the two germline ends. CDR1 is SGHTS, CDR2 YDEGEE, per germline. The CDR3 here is CASSPDSSLYGYTF. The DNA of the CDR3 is TGTGCCAGCAGCCCAGACAGTTCCCTCTATGGCTACACCTTC.

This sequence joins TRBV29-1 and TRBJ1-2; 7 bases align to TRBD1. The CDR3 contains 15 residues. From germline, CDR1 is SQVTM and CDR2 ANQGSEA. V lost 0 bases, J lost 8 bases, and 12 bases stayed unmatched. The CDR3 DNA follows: TGCAGCGTTGAAGATCGGAGACAGGGCATTTGGGGCTACACCTTC. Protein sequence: CSVEDRRQGIWGYTF.

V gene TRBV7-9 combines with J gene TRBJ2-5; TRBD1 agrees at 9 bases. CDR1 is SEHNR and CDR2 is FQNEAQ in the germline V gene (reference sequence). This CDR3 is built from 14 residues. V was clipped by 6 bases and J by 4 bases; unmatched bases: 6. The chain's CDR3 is CASSSTGGVETQYF. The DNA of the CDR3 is TGTGCCAGCAGTTCTACAGGGGGCGTAGAGACCCAGTACTTC.

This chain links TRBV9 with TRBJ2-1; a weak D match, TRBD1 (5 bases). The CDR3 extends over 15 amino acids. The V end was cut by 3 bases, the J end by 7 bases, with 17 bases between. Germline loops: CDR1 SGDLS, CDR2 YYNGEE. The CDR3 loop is CASSGGASRENEQFF. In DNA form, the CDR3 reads TGTGCCAGCAGCGGTGGGGCTAGTAGGGAAAATGAGCAGTTCTTC.

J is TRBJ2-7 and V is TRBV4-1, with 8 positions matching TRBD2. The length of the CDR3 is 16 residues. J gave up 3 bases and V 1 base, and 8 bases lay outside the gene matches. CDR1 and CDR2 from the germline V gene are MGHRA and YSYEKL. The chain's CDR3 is CASSQGRRAGGYEQYF. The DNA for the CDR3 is TGCGCCAGCAGCCAAGGAAGACGGGCGGGAGGCTACGAGCAGTACTTC.

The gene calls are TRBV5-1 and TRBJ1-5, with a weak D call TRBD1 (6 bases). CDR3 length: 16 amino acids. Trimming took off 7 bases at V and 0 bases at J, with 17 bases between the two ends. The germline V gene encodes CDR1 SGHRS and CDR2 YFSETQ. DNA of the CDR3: TGCGCCAGCTCCCCTGAGGGGGGGAATAGCAATCAGCCCCAGCATTTT. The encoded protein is CASSPEGGNSNQPQHF.

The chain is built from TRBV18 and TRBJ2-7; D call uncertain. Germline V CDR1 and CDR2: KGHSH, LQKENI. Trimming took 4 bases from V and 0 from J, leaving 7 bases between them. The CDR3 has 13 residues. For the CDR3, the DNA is TGTGCCAGCTCACTGGGCAGCTCCTACGAGCAGTACTTC. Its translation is CASSLGSSYEQYF. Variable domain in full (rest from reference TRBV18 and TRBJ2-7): NAGVMQNPRHLVRRRGQEARLRCSPMKGHSHVYWYRQLPEEGLKFMVYLQKENIIDESGMPKERFSAEFPKEGPSILRIQQVVRGDSAAYFCASSLGSSYEQYFGPGTRLTVT.

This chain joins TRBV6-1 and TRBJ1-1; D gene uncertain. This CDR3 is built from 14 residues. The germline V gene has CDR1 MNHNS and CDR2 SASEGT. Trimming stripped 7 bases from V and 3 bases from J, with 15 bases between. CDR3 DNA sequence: TGTGCCAGCATTGATGGAACGTCCTACACTGAAGCTTTCTTT. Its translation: CASIDGTSYTEAFF.

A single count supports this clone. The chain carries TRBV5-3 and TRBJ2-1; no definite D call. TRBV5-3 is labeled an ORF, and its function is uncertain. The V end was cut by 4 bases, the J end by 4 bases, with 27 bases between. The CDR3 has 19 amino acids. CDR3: CARSLKSGSNGSGYNEQFF. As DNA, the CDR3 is TGTGCCAGAAGCCTTAAATCGGGCAGCAACGGTTCTGGATACAATGAGCAGTTCTTC.

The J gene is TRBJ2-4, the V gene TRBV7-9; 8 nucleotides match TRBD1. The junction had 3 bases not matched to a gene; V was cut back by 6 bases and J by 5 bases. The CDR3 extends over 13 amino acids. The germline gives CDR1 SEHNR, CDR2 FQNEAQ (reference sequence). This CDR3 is CASSTGQENIQYF. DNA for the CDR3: TGTGCCAGCAGTACGGGACAGGAAAACATTCAGTACTTC. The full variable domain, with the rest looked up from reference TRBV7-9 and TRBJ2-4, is DTGVSQNPRHKITKRGQNVTFRCDPISEHNRLYWYRQTLGQGPEFLTYFQNEAQLEKSRLLSDRFSAERPKGSFSTLEIQRTEQGDSAMYLCASSTGQENIQYFGAGTRLSVL.